The rows below give T cell receptor beta chains drawn from one sample of a study of T cell responses to AZD1222 COVID-19 vaccine. Assay used: immunoSEQ multiplex PCR; TCRdb lists only in-frame clones, some missing. This repertoire shows more than 80,000 clones, 70% to 90% found once; its top ten account for 10%. The input for sequencing was peripheral blood, taken on day 0 of AZD1222 vaccination. The receptors were gathered from an adult in good health. The CDR3 runs from the conserved cysteine through the conserved F or W. A D gene is named only where the DNA matches it firmly. Part of the rows lack a size; the others show once, few, many or a class for expanded clones.

size	V	D	J	CDR3	DNA
NA	TRBV19	TRBD1	TRBJ1-2	CASRTGAAQRKGYTF	TGTGCCAGCAGGACAGGGGCAGCGCAAAGGAAAGGCTACACCTTC
NA	TRBV24-1	NA	TRBJ1-2	CATSDLKGGFGYTF	TGTGCCACCAGTGACTTAAAGGGGGGGTTTGGCTACACCTTC
once	TRBV7-2	TRBD2	TRBJ2-3	CASSYYSGGAPDTQYF	TGTGCCAGCAGCTACTATAGCGGGGGGGCCCCAGATACGCAGTATTTT
NA	TRBV5-4	TRBD2	TRBJ2-1	CASSLGGASGRYEQFF	TGTGCCAGCAGCTTGGGGGGGGCTAGCGGGAGATATGAGCAGTTCTTC
NA	TRBV3-1/TRBV3-2	TRBD1	TRBJ2-7	CASSPLDRGDEQYF	TGTGCCAGCAGCCCTCTAGACAGGGGAGACGAGCAGTACTTC
NA	TRBV5-1	TRBD1	TRBJ2-2	CASSGTGGTGELFF	TGCGCCAGCAGCGGAACAGGGGGCACCGGGGAGCTGTTTTTT
NA	TRBV3-1/TRBV3-2	TRBD2	TRBJ2-3	CASSRSGGDPDTQYF	TGTGCCAGCAGCCGTAGCGGGGGGGACCCAGATACGCAGTATTTT
NA	TRBV9	NA	TRBJ1-1	CASSADMMSTEAFF	TGTGCCAGCAGCGCTGACATGATGAGCACTGAAGCTTTCTTT
NA	TRBV18	TRBD1	TRBJ1-2	CASSPQTGFDYGYTF	TGTGCCAGCTCACCACAGACAGGGTTTGACTATGGCTACACCTTC
NA	TRBV28	TRBD2	TRBJ2-5	CASSPGLAGETQYF	TGTGCCAGCAGTCCGGGACTAGCGGGAGAGACCCAGTACTTC
NA	TRBV5-1	TRBD1	TRBJ1-2	CASSSGQGSYGYTF	TGCGCCAGCAGCTCGGGACAGGGGAGCTATGGCTACACCTTC
NA	TRBV3-1/TRBV3-2	TRBD1	TRBJ2-3	CASSQDLRTGGETDTQYF	TGTGCCAGCAGCCAAGATTTAAGGACAGGGGGCGAGACAGATACGCAGTATTTT
NA	TRBV29-1	TRBD1	TRBJ2-3	CSARQGGTDTQYF	TGCAGCGCCAGACAGGGCGGCACAGATACGCAGTATTTT
NA	TRBV6-5	NA	TRBJ1-1	CASSLTGLGTEAFF	TGTGCCAGCAGCCTTACAGGCTTGGGCACTGAAGCTTTCTTT
NA	TRBV19	NA	TRBJ1-1	CASSERNTEAFF	TGTGCCAGTAGTGAACGGAACACTGAAGCTTTCTTT
NA	TRBV5-1	NA	TRBJ2-1	CASSLNLASSYNEQFF	TGCGCCAGCAGCTTGAACTTGGCCAGCTCCTACAATGAGCAGTTCTTC
NA	TRBV3-1/TRBV3-2	NA	TRBJ2-7	CASSQRGSGEQYF	TGTGCCAGCAGCCAGAGGGGGTCGGGGGAGCAGTACTTC
NA	TRBV30	NA	TRBJ1-6	CAWSDGTPLHF	TGTGCCTGGAGTGACGGTACACCCCTCCACTTT
NA	TRBV4-2	TRBD2	TRBJ2-3	CASSQGLAGYTDTQYF	TGTGCCAGCAGCCAGGGACTAGCGGGGTACACAGATACGCAGTATTTT
NA	TRBV5-5	NA	TRBJ1-1	CASSFSSQNTEAFF	TGTGCCAGCAGCTTTAGTAGTCAGAACACTGAAGCTTTCTTT
NA	TRBV7-2	NA	TRBJ2-1	CASSSQPTLGAETFF	TGTGCCAGCAGCTCTCAGCCAACTTTGGGGGCGGAGACGTTCTTC
few	TRBV5-1	TRBD1	TRBJ1-1	CASSPETGGFTEAFF	TGCGCCAGCAGCCCGGAGACAGGGGGCTTCACTGAAGCTTTCTTT
NA	TRBV5-6	TRBD1	TRBJ1-2	CASSSDRGDRYGYTF	TGTGCCAGCAGCTCAGACAGGGGGGATCGCTATGGCTACACCTTC
NA	TRBV5-8	NA	TRBJ2-3	CASSFTDTQYF	TGTGCCAGCAGCTTCACAGATACGCAGTATTTT
NA	TRBV15	TRBD1	TRBJ2-7	CATSQGQGDYEQYF	TGTGCCACCAGCCAGGGACAGGGGGACTACGAGCAGTACTTC
NA	TRBV10-3	TRBD2	TRBJ2-1	CAISESELAGIGNEQFF	TGTGCCATCAGTGAGTCTGAACTAGCGGGGATCGGGAATGAGCAGTTCTTC
NA	TRBV19	TRBD2	TRBJ2-2	CASSTSGGAGELFF	TGTGCCAGTAGTACCTCGGGGGGTGCCGGGGAGCTGTTTTTT
NA	TRBV7-3	TRBD2	TRBJ2-3	CASSLTGAGGRARTDTQYF	TGTGCCAGCAGCTTAACGGGGGCCGGCGGGAGGGCTCGCACAGATACGCAGTATTTT
few	TRBV28	NA	TRBJ1-3	CASMGGGNTIYF	TGTGCCAGCATGGGTGGGGGAAACACCATATATTTT
NA	TRBV19	NA	TRBJ1-2	CASKLQGQDYGYTF	TGTGCCAGTAAGCTCCAGGGGCAAGACTATGGCTACACCTTC
NA	TRBV28	NA	TRBJ2-4	CASRIHQGNIQYF	TGTGCCAGCAGAATCCACCAGGGAAACATTCAGTACTTC
NA	TRBV19	NA	TRBJ2-3	CASKVADTQYF	TGTGCCAGTAAGGTGGCAGATACGCAGTATTTT
NA	TRBV19	NA	TRBJ1-1	CASKVDQGYRGTEAFF	TGTGCCAGTAAAGTGGACCAGGGGTACCGGGGCACTGAAGCTTTCTTT
NA	TRBV11-2	TRBD2	TRBJ2-6	CASSPPGGAGANVLTF	TGTGCCAGCAGCCCCCCCGGGGGGGCTGGGGCCAACGTCCTGACTTTC
once	TRBV28	TRBD1	TRBJ1-2	CASSTGGDHYGYTF	TGTGCCAGCAGTACAGGGGGCGACCACTATGGCTACACCTTC
once	TRBV6-5	NA	TRBJ2-1	CASSYGPVPYNEQFF	TGTGCCAGCAGTTACGGGCCAGTCCCCTACAATGAGCAGTTCTTC
NA	TRBV6-1	NA	TRBJ2-7	CASSERGGDSYEQYF	TGTGCCAGCAGTGAAAGAGGGGGAGACTCCTACGAGCAGTACTTC
NA	TRBV4-2	NA	TRBJ1-1	CASSQDLLAGNTEAFF	TGTGCCAGCAGCCAAGATCTATTAGCGGGGAACACTGAAGCTTTCTTT
NA	TRBV5-1	NA	TRBJ2-7	CASSTRDSIYYEQYF	TGCGCCAGCAGCACCCGGGACTCCATTTACTACGAGCAGTACTTC
NA	TRBV21-1	NA	TRBJ1-5	CASPGNQPQHF	TGTGCCAGCCCTGGAAATCAGCCCCAGCATTTT
few	TRBV29-1	TRBD1	TRBJ1-1	CSVGGTGGFSTEAFF	TGCAGCGTTGGTGGGACAGGGGGATTTAGCACTGAAGCTTTCTTT
NA	TRBV7-3	NA	TRBJ1-1	CASSLTRNTEAFF	TGTGCCAGCAGCTTAACCAGGAACACTGAAGCTTTCTTT
NA	TRBV7-9	NA	TRBJ1-2	CASSLGQAGYTF	TGTGCCAGCAGCTTAGGACAGGCTGGCTACACCTTC
once	TRBV7-3	NA	TRBJ2-1	CASSLNGGMSSYNEQFF	TGTGCCAGCAGCTTAAATGGCGGGATGAGCTCCTACAATGAGCAGTTCTTC